A selection of T cell receptor beta chains follows, all from one sample in a study of T cell repertoires in cytomegalovirus infection. TCRdb called the reads again in MiXCR, with one record for every CDR3 protein. Of roughly 230,000 distinct CDR3 sequences in the sample, approximately 17% were seen once. Sequencing was done on a sample of CD8+ T cells from PBMCs. These receptor sequences come from a human donor in good health (CMV status not recorded). Some clones in this sample may be carry-over from other donors' samples. Each CDR3 is given with its conserved first and last residue. A D gene is named only where the DNA matches it firmly. Only some rows state a clone size, as once, few, many or a class for expanded clones.

clone_size	v_call	j_call	d_call	cdr3_aa	cdr3_nt
few	TRBV29-1	TRBJ2-1	TRBD2	CSVEGSGALAYNEQFF	TGCAGCGTTGAGGGTAGCGGGGCCCTTGCCTACAATGAGCAGTTCTTC
.	TRBV11-1	TRBJ2-7	.	CASSWMGNYEQYF	TGTGCCAGCAGCTGGATGGGAAACTACGAGCAGTACTTC
.	TRBV13	TRBJ2-5	.	CASSLRLKAQETQYF	TGTGCCAGCAGCTTGAGGTTGAAAGCCCAAGAGACCCAGTACTTC
.	TRBV13	TRBJ2-7	.	CASSSRQIKTIYEQYF	TGTGCCAGCAGCTCGCGACAGATAAAAACTATCTACGAGCAGTACTTC
.	TRBV4-1	TRBJ2-2	.	CASSQVRKGRENTGELFF	TGCGCCAGCAGCCAAGTTAGAAAGGGACGGGAAAACACCGGGGAGCTGTTTTTT
few	TRBV20-1	TRBJ1-1	.	CSASERGRNTEAFF	TGCAGTGCTAGTGAGAGGGGCAGGAACACTGAAGCTTTCTTT
.	TRBV20-1	TRBJ1-2	.	CSARGSGYYGYTF	TGCAGTGCTAGAGGTAGCGGCTACTATGGCTACACCTTC
many	TRBV7-2	TRBJ1-2	TRBD1	CASSLGQGDGYTF	TGTGCCAGCAGCCTGGGACAGGGAGATGGCTACACCTTC
many	TRBV7-8	TRBJ1-2	TRBD1	CASSLGGTGDYGYTF	TGTGCCAGCAGCTTAGGGGGGACAGGGGACTATGGCTACACCTTC
few	TRBV28	TRBJ2-3	.	CASSGRRQTDTQYF	TGTGCCAGCAGTGGAAGAAGACAGACGGATACGCAGTATTTT
.	TRBV29-1	TRBJ2-7	.	CSVEEKAAENYEQYF	TGCAGCGTTGAAGAAAAGGCGGCAGAAAACTACGAGCAGTACTTC
.	TRBV2	TRBJ2-1	TRBD2	CASSEAMGLGVYEQFF	TGTGCCAGCAGTGAAGCGATGGGACTAGGAGTGTATGAGCAGTTCTTC
few	TRBV29-1	TRBJ2-7	.	CSVEGAFGDRPYEQYF	TGCAGCGTTGAAGGGGCGTTCGGTGACAGACCCTACGAGCAGTACTTC
few	TRBV6-6	TRBJ1-4	.	CASSLSLRNEKLFF	TGTGCCAGCAGCCTCAGCCTTCGTAATGAAAAACTGTTTTTT
few	TRBV29-1	TRBJ2-2	.	CSVRYFTGELFF	TGCAGCGTAAGATACTTCACCGGGGAGCTGTTTTTT
.	TRBV18	TRBJ2-1	.	CASSTGVGANNEQFF	TGTGCCAGCTCAACCGGCGTCGGGGCGAACAATGAGCAGTTCTTC
few	TRBV6-5	TRBJ2-1	.	CASSYSNLVGYNEQFF	TGTGCCAGCAGTTACTCGAATCTAGTTGGGTACAATGAGCAGTTCTTC
.	TRBV10-3	TRBJ2-1	.	CAIGSAEMGYTHRAGEQFF	TGTGCCATCGGTAGTGCCGAGATGGGGTATACTCACAGGGCTGGTGAGCAGTTCTTC
many	TRBV10-3	TRBJ2-7	.	CAISEKLRVLNLHDEQYF	TGTGCCATCAGTGAGAAATTAAGGGTGTTGAACCTACACGACGAGCAGTACTTC
few	TRBV28	TRBJ1-5	.	CASTSKDRRNQPQHF	TGTGCCAGCACCTCTAAGGACAGACGCAATCAGCCCCAGCATTTT
many	TRBV6-1	TRBJ2-7	TRBD1	CASSDPGTGGSEQYF	TGTGCCAGCAGTGACCCCGGGACAGGGGGTTCCGAGCAGTACTTC
many	TRBV5-1	TRBJ1-1	.	CASSLSSTGTEAFF	TGCGCCAGCAGCTTGTCATCGACGGGCACTGAAGCTTTCTTT
many	TRBV15	TRBJ2-7	TRBD1	CATSRDRAGGGDEQYF	TGTGCCACCAGCAGAGATCGGGCAGGGGGCGGCGACGAGCAGTACTTC
few	TRBV2	TRBJ2-1	TRBD1	CASSEGAGGAYNEQFF	TGTGCCAGCAGTGAAGGGGCAGGGGGCGCCTACAATGAGCAGTTCTTC
many	TRBV7-2	TRBJ2-5	.	CASSSRVETVQETQYF	TGTGCCAGCAGCTCTAGGGTCGAGACCGTACAAGAGACCCAGTACTTC
.	TRBV12-3/TRBV12-4	TRBJ1-2	.	CASSPRGEPHDYGYTF	TGTGCCAGCAGTCCTCGGGGGGAGCCGCACGACTATGGCTACACCTTC
many	TRBV7-8	TRBJ2-1	.	CASSLEGHARSYNEQFF	TGTGCCAGCAGCTTAGAGGGTCACGCTAGGAGCTACAATGAGCAGTTCTTC
many	TRBV6-2/TRBV6-3	TRBJ1-5	.	CASSQGGVQPQHF	TGTGCCAGCAGTCAAGGGGGAGTTCAGCCCCAGCATTTT
.	TRBV5-1	TRBJ2-2	.	CASSLEGQLTGELFF	TGCGCCAGCAGCTTGGAGGGACAACTCACCGGGGAGCTGTTTTTT
.	TRBV6-5	TRBJ2-5	TRBD2	CASSYNSGGNQETQYF	TGTGCCAGCAGTTACAACTCGGGGGGGAATCAAGAGACCCAGTACTTC
many	TRBV2	TRBJ1-5	.	CASRPGDSNQPQHF	TGTGCCAGCAGACCAGGAGATAGCAATCAGCCCCAGCATTTT
few	TRBV4-1	TRBJ2-3	.	CASSQVGGPVIPDTQYF	TGCGCCAGCAGCCAAGTTGGAGGCCCAGTAATTCCAGATACGCAGTATTTT
many	TRBV7-9	TRBJ1-2	.	CASSRSGVAPNYGYTF	TGTGCCAGCAGCCGCAGCGGAGTAGCGCCAAACTATGGCTACACCTTC
.	TRBV4-1	TRBJ1-1	.	CASSQGGQNTEAFF	TGCGCCAGCAGCCAAGGTGGACAGAACACTGAAGCTTTCTTT
.	TRBV19	TRBJ1-5	TRBD1	CARSDRGLFYMGLQPQHF	TGTGCCAGAAGTGACAGGGGGCTGTTTTATATGGGTCTTCAGCCCCAGCATTTT
few	TRBV27	TRBJ2-1	.	CASSFQSSGRGGEQFF	TGTGCCAGCAGTTTTCAGTCCTCGGGGCGAGGGGGGGAGCAGTTCTTC
few	TRBV7-8	TRBJ2-3	TRBD2	CASSLAGGGGSDTQYF	TGTGCCAGCAGCTTAGCCGGCGGGGGGGGCTCAGATACGCAGTATTTT
many	TRBV28	TRBJ2-7	.	CASSLPTAGTSSYEQYF	TGTGCCAGCAGTTTACCCACCGCAGGGACGAGCTCCTACGAGCAGTACTTC
.	TRBV4-3	TRBJ2-1	.	CASSQETGPPSYNEQFF	TGCGCCAGCAGCCAAGAAACAGGCCCCCCATCTTACAATGAGCAGTTCTTC
.	TRBV9	TRBJ2-5	TRBD2	CASSVEGTSWETQYF	TGTGCCAGCAGCGTAGAAGGGACTAGCTGGGAGACCCAGTACTTC
few	TRBV15	TRBJ1-4	TRBD1	CATSKSGTGSEKLFF	TGTGCCACCAGCAAATCCGGGACAGGGTCCGAAAAACTGTTTTTT